This T cell receptor (beta chain) was recorded in a study of shared clonotypes between healthy human individuals (TCRdb year 2020). For context, the study as a whole: Two women and three men aged 18 to 49 years were included in the cohort. For each donor, three plates each were used for CD4 naive and CD4 memory, two plates were used for CD8 naive, and one plate was used for CD8 memory. The study deeply sequenced blood TCR repertoires of about 5 healthy adults to estimate repertoire size and the extent of clonotype sharing between individuals. Different laboratories and diverse techniques were used to prepare libraries and sequence TCR repertoires, to increase sequencing depth and limit assay-specific biases. Leukapheresis yielded between about 0.94 and 9 billion PBMCs per donor. Findings and caveats that apply to the study as a whole: Rarefaction of sorted-subset datasets indicated incomplete sequencing despite the large sequencing depth. Because the study included only a small number of donors, the genetic and exposure-history diversity represented was limited. Estimated clonotype richness was generally larger for naive than for memory subsets. Based on pairwise subsampling, the degree of clonotype sharing among donors was expected to be affected by sequencing depth. Higher generation probabilities were observed for clonotypes shared by all four sorted-subset donors than for non-shared clonotypes. About 5% of naive CD4, 3.5% of naive CD8, approximately 2.2% of memory CD4, and 0.4% of memory CD8 clonotypes were shared across several donors. Sampling was restricted to blood, and TCR repertoires in tissue are likely to differ from TCR repertoires in blood.

Donors were healthy HIV-negative adults with no recently reported acute infections or vaccinations. Every donor was a Caucasian adult living in Nashville, Tennessee, USA. CD4+ T cells were enriched by magnetic negative selection, after which naive cells were positively selected on CD45RA and the negative fraction was taken as the memory subset. After blood collection by leukapheresis, PBMCs were isolated using Ficoll-Histopaque density gradient centrifugation and then cryopreserved in the vapor phase of liquid nitrogen. Analytical flow cytometry was used to check the purity and quantity of each magnetically sorted T cell population. Genomic DNA was isolated from each sorted fraction and quantified by UV absorbance on a Nanodrop 2000c. Including cysteine and phenylalanine, the CDR3 has 15 amino acids. Here the CDR3 DNA is all that survives: 45 bases in frame from base 1. As encoded in the germline V gene, CDR1 is SGHRS while CDR2 is YFSETQ. V loses 4 bases of germline sequence and J loses 0 bases, and the interval between the two ends is 13 bases.

As regards this clone: It has no known antigen specificity. No base quality information exists; no much larger clone differs at one position.

TCR CDR3 regions were amplified from genomic DNA by multiplex PCR using the deep immunoSEQ assay. Extracted genomic DNA from each cell subset was spread evenly across all wells of several immunoSEQ 96-well plates, with each plate serving as a replicate. For sorted subsets, each replicate PCR was loaded with roughly 0.2 ug genomic DNA, equivalent to 25,000 to 30,000 T cell genomes. Purified libraries were measured with a Qubit 3.0 fluorometer, size-checked on a Bioanalyzer 2100, and measured again with the KAPA Library Quantification kit. Each immunoSEQ 96-well plate was sequenced on its own single-read 150-cycle Illumina NextSeq 550 flow cell. As for how the authors treated the data: Because the immunoSEQ output held only junctional sequences and lacked quality scores, the filtering could not match the filtering applied to full-length reads. Sequences were annotated with PyIR, a Python wrapper for IgBLAST v1.9, and V/J genes and CDR3 were assigned using IMGT germline references. Any read was removed if the V/J assignment was weak (E-value above 1e-6), the CDR3 was missing, or the read contained stop codons, out-of-frame junctions, or ambiguous translated residues. V3J clonotypes were defined by identical inferred V gene, J gene, and CDR3 amino acid sequence. To compute the percentage overlap between repertoires, the number of shared unique clonotypes was divided by the size of the smaller repertoire. Three approaches were used to assess repertoire richness: RTK rarefaction, the Chao1 estimator, and Recon v2.1 estimates of unobserved clonotypes. OLGA was used to compute generation probabilities for all TCRbeta clonotypes that the gDNA method yielded from a few donors. In its TCRdb copy, this immuneACCESS table keeps in-frame sequences only and misses some clones. Where compared with another copy, unresolved V genes explain less than half of these, and the others have no known cause. The D gene and trimming were derived from the DNA, and the V and J assignments and clone size from that table. For this sample there are roughly 1,600,000 clones; 98% appear just once. Of the sample, about 0.34% falls within the top ten clones.

The receptor comes from a man aged 30 to 45 in good health. Sequenced input: naive CD4+ T cells sorted from blood. Reading the label with the study, this specimen's cell subset or site is: CD45RA+ positively selected. The chain is assembled from TRBV5-1 and TRBJ1-1; the D segment cannot be called with confidence. The DNA sequence is TGCGCCAGCAGCGAGCTGGGAGGGATGAACACTGAAGCTTTCTTT. Its translation is CASSELGGMNTEAFF.